Sequencing of this TCR beta chain was carried out in a study of long-term antiretroviral therapy in people with HIV. Study-level points and caveats: Transplant donor controls retained higher diversity, though diversity increased after ART. HIV repertoires covered narrower CDR3 length ranges than controls did.

Inclusion required at least two post-ART and at least one pre-ART PBMC samples. Note on this clone: What it recognizes is unknown.

The assay used was immunoSEQ (version v3.0), run at survey level. Each sample had sequencing targeting about 40,000-55,000 T-cell genomes. Profiling relied on immunoSEQ multiplex PCR, and the TCRdb table lists in-frame clones only, not all of them. The sample has tens of thousands of clones; about 96% are singletons. The CDR3 has 14 residues. Trimming stripped 5 bases from V and 8 bases from J, with 16 bases between. CDR1 is MNHEY and CDR2 is SVGAGI in the germline V gene. The chain is built from TRBV6-5 and TRBJ2-1; D tentatively fits TRBD1 or TRBD2 (5 bases each). The specimen comprised unsorted PBMCs, sampled around 6 years after starting antiretroviral therapy. This sequence was found in a man aged 25 to 45 with HIV. The CDR3 loop is CASSHRHGAHEQFF. CDR3 sequence (DNA): TGTGCCAGCAGTCATAGACACGGGGCACATGAGCAGTTCTTC.